These 21 T cell receptor beta chains were all obtained from the same sample, sequenced in a study. MiXCR, run by TCRdb on the RT-PCR reads, gives a single entry per CDR3 protein. The data show about 680,000 distinct CDR3 sequences, 13% to 15% seen once. Sequenced input: memory CD4+ T cells from blood. All receptors derive from a female donor in good health, serving as a healthy control.

The chain has TRBV7-9 and TRBJ2-1; D remains ambiguous. The CDR3 sequence is 15 residues long. Trimming shortened V by 4 bases and J by 0 bases, and 10 bases separated the two germline ends. Germline CDR1 and CDR2: SEHNR and FQNEAQ (reference sequence). The CDR3 DNA reads TGTGCCAGCAGCTCCCATCTTTTCTCCTACAATGAGCAGTTCTTC. As protein: CASSSHLFSYNEQFF.

The chain joins TRBV2 to TRBJ1-5, with D hard to call. The CDR3 has 13 residues. V lost 6 bases and J lost 0, with 6 bases in between. Germline V gene data show CDR1 as SNHLY and CDR2 as FYNNEI. In DNA, the CDR3 is TGTGCCAGCAGGATAGATAGCAATCAGCCCCAGCATTTT. Its protein product is CASRIDSNQPQHF. The full variable domain, with the rest looked up from reference TRBV2 and TRBJ1-5, is EPEVTQTPSHQVTQMGQEVILRCVPISNHLYFYWYRQILGQKVEFLVSFYNNEISEKSEIFDDQFSVERPDGSNFTLKIRSTKLEDSAMYFCASRIDSNQPQHFGDGTRLSIL.

This clonotype was found a few times. The V call is TRBV11-2, the J call TRBJ1-1; D not certain. CDR3 length equals 13 residues. Trimming cost V 3 bases and J 2 bases, with 7 bases left between them. CDR1 is SGHAT, CDR2 FQNNGV, per germline. The CDR3 sequence is CASSFHDNTEAFF. CDR3 nucleotides: TGTGCCAGCAGCTTTCACGACAACACTGAAGCTTTCTTT.

The chain couples TRBV24-1 to TRBJ2-1; TRBD1 agrees at 10 bases. The CDR3 runs to 15 residues. Per germline, CDR1 KGHDR and CDR2 SFDVKD. V lost 3 bases and J lost 7; bases outside the gene matches: 5. CDR3 coding DNA: TGTGCCACCAGTGATCCTAGGACAGGGGGGAATGAGCAGTTCTTC. Translating it yields CATSDPRTGGNEQFF.

This clonotype was counted at least ten times. The chain is built from TRBV5-1 and TRBJ2-1, with 9 bases that match TRBD2. The V gene's germline CDR1 is SGHRS and CDR2 YFSETQ. The length of the CDR3 is 14 residues. V was clipped by 1 base and J by 7 bases; unmatched bases: 3. The CDR3 nucleotides are TGCGCCAGCAGCTTGAGACTAGCGGAAAATGAGCAGTTCTTC. This sequence encodes CASSLRLAENEQFF.

Ten or more counts support this clonotype. V usage is TRBV4-3 and J usage is TRBJ2-1; D is uncertain. The germline gives CDR1 LGHNA, CDR2 YSLEER. Trimming removed 0 bases at V and 9 bases at J, with 9 bases between. CDR3 size: 13 residues. DNA for the CDR3: TGCGCCAGCAGCCAAGAATGGCTAGGTGAGCAGTTCTTC. It translates to CASSQEWLGEQFF.

This chain joins TRBV28 and TRBJ2-3; TRBD1 agrees at 7 bases. Germline CDR1 MDHEN, CDR2 SYDVKM. This CDR3 comprises 16 residues. The V gene end was trimmed by 8 bases and the J gene end by 1 base; junction bases not matched to a gene: 12. The CDR3 here is CASRRQGVIGTDTQYF. The DNA of the CDR3 is TGTGCCAGCCGCCGCCAGGGGGTCATAGGCACAGATACGCAGTATTTT. Full variable domain (remainder filled in from reference TRBV28 and TRBJ2-3): DVKVTQSSRYLVKRTGEKVFLECVQDMDHENMFWYRQDPGLGLRLIYFSYDVKMKEKGDIPEGYSVSREKKERFSLILESASTNQTSMYLCASRRQGVIGTDTQYFGPGTRLTVL.

This rearrangement joins TRBV28 to TRBJ2-5; TRBD1 matches 7 bases. CDR1 is MDHEN, CDR2 SYDVKM, per germline. V dropped 6 bases and J dropped 2; count of bases not matched to a gene: 6. This CDR3 is built from 14 residues. The CDR3 coding sequence is TGTGCCAGCAGCCCGGGACAGCCTCAAGAGACCCAGTACTTC. It translates to CASSPGQPQETQYF.

The rearrangement links TRBV28 to TRBJ1-1, with D possibly being TRBD1 (5 bases). CDR1 MDHEN and CDR2 SYDVKM come from the germline V gene. The CDR3 is 16 residues long. Trimming took off 6 bases at V and 1 base at J, with 18 bases between the two ends. The CDR3 protein is CASSPGGTRGNTEAFF. The CDR3 DNA follows: TGTGCCAGCAGCCCCGGGGGGACGAGGGGGAACACTGAAGCTTTCTTT.

This clonotype was seen a handful of times. This chain joins TRBV6-2 or TRBV6-3 and TRBJ2-5, with 7 bases aligning to TRBD2. V was clipped by 8 bases and J by 3 bases; unmatched bases: 12. This CDR3 is built from 15 residues. CDR1 and CDR2 from the germline V gene are MNHEY and SVGEGT. CDR3 bases: TGTGCCAGCTCTGCCCCCAGGGAGGGAGAAGAGACCCAGTACTTC. Protein product: CASSAPREGEETQYF.

The chain is built from TRBV18 and TRBJ1-2, with D uncertain. There are 13 residues in the CDR3. Trimming shortened V by 3 bases and J by 4 bases, and 9 bases separated the two germline ends. Per the germline V gene, CDR1 is KGHSH and CDR2 is LQKENI. CDR3 in amino acids: CASSPALTYGYTF. In DNA, the CDR3 is TGTGCCAGCTCACCGGCACTTACCTATGGCTACACCTTC. Filled out from reference TRBV18 and TRBJ1-2, the complete variable domain reads NAGVMQNPRHLVRRRGQEARLRCSPMKGHSHVYWYRQLPEEGLKFMVYLQKENIIDESGMPKERFSAEFPKEGPSILRIQQVVRGDSAAYFCASSPALTYGYTFGSGTRLTVV.

This clonotype showed up many times. This rearrangement joins TRBV6-5 to TRBJ2-7; TRBD1 might be the D (5 bases). The CDR3 is made up of 15 amino acids. CDR1 MNHEY and CDR2 SVGAGI come from the germline V gene. The V end lost 6 bases, the J end lost 3 bases, and 18 bases lay between the germline ends. For the CDR3, the DNA is TGTGCCAGCAGGCGACAGATCGTAGGAATCTACGAGCAGTACTTC. This translates into CASRRQIVGIYEQYF.

This chain connects TRBV6-6 to TRBJ1-4; D remains unclear. V dropped 1 base and J dropped 3 bases, with 12 bases sitting between them. This CDR3 is 16 amino acids long. CDR1 MNHNY and CDR2 SVGAGI come from the germline V gene (reference sequence). CDR3 sequence: CASSYYSRQANEKLFF. The CDR3 DNA follows: TGTGCCAGCAGTTACTACAGTCGACAAGCTAATGAAAAACTGTTTTTT.

There are many counts of this clonotype. The V call is TRBV12-3 or TRBV12-4, the J call TRBJ2-3, with D possibly being TRBD2 (5 bases). Trimming removed 5 bases at V and 4 bases at J, with 10 bases between. The CDR3 spans 13 residues. CDR3 bases: TGTGCCAGCAGTCAAAGAGCGGCAGATACGCAGTATTTT. Its translation is CASSQRAADTQYF.

In this sample, this clonotype turned up many times. J is TRBJ1-1 and V is TRBV6-5; D unresolved. Trimming removed 7 bases at V and 1 base at J, with 13 bases between. This CDR3 has 14 residues. CDR1 and CDR2 (germline): MNHEY, SVGAGI. The CDR3 here is CASTPLGGNTEAFF. CDR3 nucleotide sequence: TGTGCCAGCACCCCCCTGGGAGGGAACACTGAAGCTTTCTTT.

This chain connects TRBV30 to TRBJ1-3; D uncertain. The CDR3 covers 13 residues. Germline V gene data show CDR1 as GTSNPN and CDR2 as SVGIG (reference sequence). Deletions cut 5 bases from V and 4 bases from J, with 12 bases between. The CDR3 DNA follows: TGTGCCTGGCAGAAATCCCGGGGAAACACCATATATTTT. Amino acids: CAWQKSRGNTIYF.

This clonotype was counted between two and nine times. The chain carries TRBV28 and TRBJ1-5; TRBD1 is a possible D gene (5 bases). Germline CDR1 MDHEN, CDR2 SYDVKM. The CDR3 is 14 amino acids. V lost 6 bases and J 4 bases, leaving 13 bases between the germline ends. The CDR3 DNA sequence: TGTGCCAGCAGCAGACAGAACTCTAATCAGCCCCAGCATTTT. The encoded protein is CASSRQNSNQPQHF.

The chain couples TRBV5-1 to TRBJ2-1; no clear D. Per germline, CDR1 SGHRS and CDR2 YFSETQ. With 0 bases removed from V and 9 bases from J, the gap between germline ends came to 10 bases. The CDR3 has 13 residues. CDR3 amino acids: CASSLGAISEQFF. The CDR3 DNA reads as TGCGCCAGCAGCTTGGGGGCGATCTCTGAGCAGTTCTTC. Full variable domain (missing parts from reference TRBV5-1 and TRBJ2-1): KAGVTQTPRYLIKTRGQQVTLSCSPISGHRSVSWYQQTPGQGLQFLFEYFSETQRNKGNFPGRFSGRQFSNSRSEMNVSTLELGDSALYLCASSLGAISEQFFGPGTRLTVL.

The table lists this clonotype with a few counts. The chain employs TRBV12-3 or TRBV12-4 and TRBJ1-4; D is possibly TRBD1 (6 bases). The V gene lost 9 bases and the J gene lost 4 bases, with 12 bases spanning the gap. The CDR3 runs 13 residues. This CDR3 is CASRRGVNEKLFF. As DNA, the CDR3 is TGTGCCAGTCGCAGGGGAGTTAATGAAAAACTGTTTTTT.

The genes are TRBV30 and TRBJ2-7; 16 nucleotides match TRBD2. J lost 3 bases, V lost 5 bases, and 4 bases had no gene match. This CDR3 region has 15 residues. The germline CDR1 and CDR2 sequences are GTSNPN and SVGIG (reference sequence). CDR3: CAWGGTSGRGYEQYF. The CDR3 coding sequence is TGTGCCTGGGGAGGGACTAGCGGGAGGGGCTACGAGCAGTACTTC.

This clonotype was picked up a small number of times. The CDR3 DNA sequence: TGTGCCAGCAGTGAAAGTCCTGCTAGCGCCTACAATGAGCAGTTCTTC. This codes for CASSESPASAYNEQFF. The chain links TRBV6-1 to TRBJ2-1; a possible D gene is TRBD2 (6 bases). This CDR3 contains 16 residues. Germline assignment: CDR1 MNHNS and CDR2 SASEGT. Trimming took 2 bases from V and 2 from J, leaving 13 bases between them.